These T cell receptor beta chains were read from a single sample in a study of T cell responses to AZD1222 COVID-19 vaccine. Sequencing used immunoSEQ multiplex PCR; TCRdb keeps in-frame clones, though not all of them. The sample has some 110,000 clones, more than 75% seen once. The sequences come from peripheral blood, collected 28 days after the second AZD1222 dose. The receptors stem from an adult who received the AZD1222 COVID-19 vaccine. CDR3s include the opening cysteine and the closing phenylalanine or tryptophan. A D gene is named only where the DNA matches it firmly. Clone size appears in some rows only: once, few, many, or a class for an expanded clone.

12,TRBV19,TRBD1,.,TRBJ1-2,TGTGCCAGTAGTATCAGGGGGTATGGCTACACCTTC,CASSIRGYGYTF
12,TRBV2,.,.,TRBJ1-6,TGTGCCAGCAGTGAAGCGGGATCTCCCCTCCACTTT,CASSEAGSPLHF
16,TRBV19,TRBD1,.,TRBJ2-2,TGTGCCAGTAGTCCACGACAGGGGATCGACACCGGGGAGCTGTTTTTT,CASSPRQGIDTGELFF
16,TRBV15,.,once,TRBJ1-6,TGTGCCACCAGCAGAGATCTCGGGGTCTCTGCCTCACCCCTCCACTTT,CATSRDLGVSASPLHF
16,TRBV7-2,.,.,TRBJ1-1,TGTGCCAGCAGCCCTTCCCGAGGGGCGACGAACACTGAAGCTTTCTTT,CASSPSRGATNTEAFF
16,TRBV19,TRBD1,.,TRBJ2-1,TGTGCCAGTACCCCGCGTGGGACAGGGAAAAACAATGAGCAGTTCTTC,CASTPRGTGKNNEQFF
16,TRBV7-2,TRBD1,.,TRBJ1-2,TGTGCCAGCAGCTTAGATCCCGCAGGGGGCAACTATGGCTACACCTTC,CASSLDPAGGNYGYTF
14,TRBV4-2,TRBD2,.,TRBJ2-5,TGTGCCAGCAGCCAAGTGGGACTAGCGGCGACCCAGTACTTC,CASSQVGLAATQYF
11,TRBV28,.,.,TRBJ1-4,TGTGCCAGCAGTTTTGAAGAAAAACTGTTTTTT,CASSFEEKLFF
11,TRBV29-1,.,.,TRBJ1-1,TGCAGCGTTGCGGAGAACACTGAAGCTTTCTTT,CSVAENTEAFF
17,TRBV7-3,.,.,TRBJ1-1,TGTGCCAGCAGCCAAGCCCCCACTTATGGTATGAACACTGAAGCTTTCTTT,CASSQAPTYGMNTEAFF
15,TRBV5-1,TRBD1,.,TRBJ1-1,TGCGCCAGCAGCTTGGAGGGACAGGGTTACACTGAAGCTTTCTTT,CASSLEGQGYTEAFF
16,TRBV18,.,.,TRBJ2-2,TGTGCCAGCTCACCACTTGGGCGTCGGGACACCGGGGAGCTGTTTTTT,CASSPLGRRDTGELFF
13,TRBV19,TRBD1,once,TRBJ2-3,TGTGCCAGTAGATCAGGGGGCGGAGATACGCAGTATTTT,CASRSGGGDTQYF
16,TRBV15,.,.,TRBJ1-1,TGTGCCACCAGCAGAACTGGATGGGGGCTGGGCACTGAAGCTTTCTTT,CATSRTGWGLGTEAFF
13,TRBV9,.,.,TRBJ1-2,TGTGCCAGCAGCCCGGACCTTCCGGGGGGCTACACCTTC,CASSPDLPGGYTF
15,TRBV2,.,.,TRBJ1-1,TGTGCCAGCAGATACCTCGAGAGGATGAACACTGAAGCTTTCTTT,CASRYLERMNTEAFF
18,TRBV10-3,TRBD1,.,TRBJ1-1,TGTGCCATCAGTGCTCCCCCCGCGGGACAGGGACTGAACACTGAAGCTTTCTTT,CAISAPPAGQGLNTEAFF
16,TRBV11-3,.,few,TRBJ2-1,TGTGCCAGCAGTCCTGGGGGATCCGCCCGATACAATGAGCAGTTCTTC,CASSPGGSARYNEQFF
14,TRBV6-5,TRBD1,.,TRBJ1-5,TGTGCCAGCAGAAACCGGGACAGGGATCAGCCCCAGCATTTT,CASRNRDRDQPQHF
15,TRBV18,.,.,TRBJ2-7,TGTGCCAGCTCACCCTTAGGGGGGACGTCCTACGAGCAGTACTTC,CASSPLGGTSYEQYF
18,TRBV28,.,once,TRBJ1-5,TGTGCCAGCAGTTTACTCTATTTACGACATTTTAGCAATCAGCCCCAGCATTTT,CASSLLYLRHFSNQPQHF
13,TRBV6-5,TRBD1,.,TRBJ1-2,TGTGCCAGCAGCGAGGACAGGTCCGGGGGCTACACCTTC,CASSEDRSGGYTF
14,TRBV28,.,.,TRBJ1-2,TGTGCCACTCACGCAGTAGAGTACAACTATGGCTACACCTTC,CATHAVEYNYGYTF
14,TRBV19,TRBD1,.,TRBJ1-4,TGTGCCAGCCAAAGGGACAGGGGATACGAAAAACTGTTTTTT,CASQRDRGYEKLFF
13,TRBV7-3,.,.,TRBJ2-1,TGTGCCAGCAGCTTAAATGTCGGGGGTGAGCAGTTCTTC,CASSLNVGGEQFF
12,TRBV28,.,.,TRBJ1-2,TGTGCCAGCAGTTTAGGGGACTATGGCTACACCTTC,CASSLGDYGYTF
14,TRBV7-2,.,.,TRBJ2-3,TGTGCCAGCAGCAGGCCGGACTCCACAGATACGCAGTATTTT,CASSRPDSTDTQYF
13,TRBV5-6,TRBD2,.,TRBJ2-7,TGTGCCAGCAGCGGCGGGGGGCCCTACGAGCAGTACTTC,CASSGGGPYEQYF
16,TRBV7-3,TRBD2,.,TRBJ2-5,TGTGCCAGCAGCCCCAGAGACGGGGGGGCGCGGGAGACCCAGTACTTC,CASSPRDGGARETQYF
15,TRBV9,.,.,TRBJ1-2,TGTGCCAGCAGCGTCTCGGGACGGCCCTTCTATGGCTACACCTTC,CASSVSGRPFYGYTF
16,TRBV11-3,.,.,TRBJ2-7,TGTGCCAGCAGCTCCCGGCGCTTGGGGAAGGAAAACGAGCAGTACTTC,CASSSRRLGKENEQYF
18,TRBV7-8,.,.,TRBJ1-3,TGTGCCAGCAGCCTACATAGATGGGGATTAAGCTCTGGAAACACCATATATTTT,CASSLHRWGLSSGNTIYF
19,TRBV19,.,.,TRBJ2-2,TGTGCCAGTAGTATAGAGGGAGGTAAACTAACCGCGAACACCGGGGAGCTGTTTTTT,CASSIEGGKLTANTGELFF
12,TRBV28,.,.,TRBJ1-2,TGTGCCAGCAGTCCCTTAAACTATGGCTACACCTTC,CASSPLNYGYTF
15,TRBV6-6,TRBD1,.,TRBJ2-4,TGTGCCAGCCGACAGGGGGGGCTAGCCAAAAACATTCAGTACTTC,CASRQGGLAKNIQYF
13,TRBV6-5,.,once,TRBJ2-1,TGTGCCAGCAGCCGGGCCGCCTCCGATGAGCAGTTCTTC,CASSRAASDEQFF
16,TRBV9,.,.,TRBJ2-2,TGTGCCAGCAGCCCCCGGGGGGCTGGGAACACCGGGGAGCTGTTTTTT,CASSPRGAGNTGELFF
14,TRBV2,TRBD2,.,TRBJ2-7,TGTGCCAGCAAGGAACGGGGGGGCGTCCACGAGCAGTACTTC,CASKERGGVHEQYF
14,TRBV28,.,.,TRBJ2-3,TGTGCCAGCAACCCGTTGCGGGGCACAGATACGCAGTATTTT,CASNPLRGTDTQYF
13,TRBV5-1,.,.,TRBJ1-2,TGCGCCAGCAGCTTGGCTGGGGTCTATGGCTACACCTTC,CASSLAGVYGYTF
15,TRBV4-3,.,once,TRBJ1-5,TGCGCCAGCAGCCAAGATCGGACCGACAATCAGCCCCAGCATTTT,CASSQDRTDNQPQHF
12,TRBV12-3/TRBV12-4,.,.,TRBJ1-2,TGTGCCAGCAGCCAGACACGGAATGGCTACACCTTC,CASSQTRNGYTF
15,TRBV4-1,TRBD1,once,TRBJ1-1,TGCGCCAGCAGCCTCGGGACAGACATGAACACTGAAGCTTTCTTT,CASSLGTDMNTEAFF
13,TRBV7-2,.,.,TRBJ2-1,TGTGCCAGCAGCTTCGGGACGTACAATGAGCAGTTCTTC,CASSFGTYNEQFF
14,TRBV15,TRBD2,.,TRBJ2-3,TGTGCCACCGCCTCAGGGGCGGGAGGCGATACGCAGTATTTT,CATASGAGGDTQYF
15,TRBV12-2,.,.,TRBJ1-1,TGTGCAAGTCGCCATCAGGGACAGGGGAACACTGAAGCTTTCTTT,CASRHQGQGNTEAFF
14,TRBV19,.,.,TRBJ2-3,TGTGCCAGTAGTATAGAGGACAAAGGGGATACGCAGTATTTT,CASSIEDKGDTQYF
13,TRBV27,.,.,TRBJ2-1,TGTGCCAGCAGTTTCGTCGGCCTCAATGAGCAGTTCTTC,CASSFVGLNEQFF
13,TRBV6-4,.,.,TRBJ2-1,TGTGCCAGCAGCAACGTCTCCTACAATGAGCAGTTCTTC,CASSNVSYNEQFF
15,TRBV7-6,TRBD1,.,TRBJ1-6,TGTGCCAGCAGCTCGCAGGGACAGTATAATTCACCCCTCCACTTT,CASSSQGQYNSPLHF
14,TRBV7-3,.,.,TRBJ2-3,TGTGCCAGCAGCTTACTAGGGAGGCGGGATACGCAGTATTTT,CASSLLGRRDTQYF
14,TRBV5-4,.,.,TRBJ2-5,TGTGCCAGCAGCTCAGTCGAATCTCGGGAGACCCAGTACTTC,CASSSVESRETQYF
13,TRBV27,.,.,TRBJ1-1,TGTGCCAGCCAACATACATGGGACACTGAAGCTTTCTTT,CASQHTWDTEAFF
15,TRBV4-3,.,.,TRBJ2-7,TGCGCCAGCAGCCCCACGGTCACAGGGTTAGGAGAGCAGTACTTC,CASSPTVTGLGEQYF
17,TRBV7-2,TRBD2,.,TRBJ2-2,TGTGCCAGCAGCTTAGGGTCTAGCGGGAGGGCGGCCGGGGAGCTGTTTTTT,CASSLGSSGRAAGELFF
16,TRBV6-4,.,few,TRBJ2-6,TGTGCCAGCAGTGACTCAGGGGGGTCTGGGGCCAACGTCCTGACTTTC,CASSDSGGSGANVLTF
13,TRBV12-3/TRBV12-4,.,.,TRBJ2-7,TGTGCCAGCAGCCTCTCCAGTTACTACGAGCAGTACTTC,CASSLSSYYEQYF
11,TRBV7-2,.,.,TRBJ1-2,TGTGCCAGCAGCTTAGATTTGGGCTACACCTTC,CASSLDLGYTF